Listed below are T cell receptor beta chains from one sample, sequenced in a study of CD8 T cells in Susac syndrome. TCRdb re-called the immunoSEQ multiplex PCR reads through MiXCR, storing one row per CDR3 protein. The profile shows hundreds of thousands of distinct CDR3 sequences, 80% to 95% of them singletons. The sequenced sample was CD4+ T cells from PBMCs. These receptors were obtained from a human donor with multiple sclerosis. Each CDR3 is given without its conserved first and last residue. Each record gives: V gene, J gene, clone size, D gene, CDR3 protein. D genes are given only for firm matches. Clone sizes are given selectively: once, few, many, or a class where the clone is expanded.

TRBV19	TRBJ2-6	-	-	ASRGRELSGANVLT
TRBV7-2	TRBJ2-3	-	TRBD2	ASSSAGGPSTDTQY
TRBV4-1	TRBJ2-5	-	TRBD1	ASSQPGTVETQY
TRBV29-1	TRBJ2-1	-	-	SVVRGPSSYNEQF
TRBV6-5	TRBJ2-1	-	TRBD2	ASSRRRSGGNEQF
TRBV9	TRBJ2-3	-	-	ASGRTTDTQY
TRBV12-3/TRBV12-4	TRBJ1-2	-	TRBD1	ASTAWTGEGYT
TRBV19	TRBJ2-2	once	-	ASSLARSGTGELF
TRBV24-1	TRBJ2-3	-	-	ATSVRDTQY
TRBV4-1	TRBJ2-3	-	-	ASSHPGLRDTQY
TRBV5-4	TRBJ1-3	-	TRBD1	ASSQDRAGNTIY
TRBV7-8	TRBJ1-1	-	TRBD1	ASSSDRASTEAF
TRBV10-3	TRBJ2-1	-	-	AIHAGPPGQGLEQF
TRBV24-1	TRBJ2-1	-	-	ATSDSGRAEQF